This entry concerns a single TCR beta chain. The CDR3 totals 15 residues. The germline CDR1 and CDR2 sequences are ENHRY and SYGVKD. V lost 0 bases to trimming and J lost 2 bases, with 11 bases between them. TCR beta chains were sequenced at survey level with immunoSEQ. This table comes from immunoSEQ multiplex PCR, and its TCRdb copy is limited to in-frame clones, with some not included. The data show approximately 70,000 clones, with around 95% seen just once and roughly 4.5% held by the top ten. This chain uses TRBV10-3 with TRBJ2-7; D possibly corresponds to TRBD1 (6 bases). The material sequenced was PBMCs. This clonotype originated in a man aged 35-49 years with rheumatoid arthritis. The CDR3 DNA is TGTGCCATCAGTGAGTCCCAGGGGCACACCTACGAGCAGTACTTC. This translates into CAISESQGHTYEQYF.